This T cell receptor (beta chain) was captured by sequencing in a study of control samples from healthy donors and cancer patients (dated by TCRdb to about 2020). This clone showed up just a few times. The antigen it binds to is not known. No base qualities exist here, and no much larger clone lies one base off it. Libraries came from the immunoSEQ multiplex PCR assay. The source is immuneACCESS, and TCRdb retained only in-frame sequences with V and J called. Part of the clones is not carried over; for the studies checked, unresolved V genes explain less than half of this, and the remainder is unexplained. For this sample there are about 45,000 clones; 65% to 80% appear just once. More than 15% of the sample is held by the ten biggest clonotypes. At the junction V is shortened by 4 bases and J by 0 bases; bases outside the gene matches: 9. Including cysteine and phenylalanine, the CDR3 has 16 amino acids. Kept here is only the CDR3 DNA, which spans 48 bases and is read in frame from base 1. Per the germline V gene, SGDLS is the CDR1 and YYNGEE is the CDR2.

The material sequenced was formalin-fixed, paraffin-embedded tissue. The clonotype was recovered from a male donor with melanoma. The receptor chain draws on TRBV9 and TRBJ1-2, and 7 junctional nucleotides match TRBD1. The sequenced DNA: TGTGCCAGCAGCTTCTACGGGACAGATACTAACTATGGCTACACCTTC. The resulting protein is CASSFYGTDTNYGYTF.